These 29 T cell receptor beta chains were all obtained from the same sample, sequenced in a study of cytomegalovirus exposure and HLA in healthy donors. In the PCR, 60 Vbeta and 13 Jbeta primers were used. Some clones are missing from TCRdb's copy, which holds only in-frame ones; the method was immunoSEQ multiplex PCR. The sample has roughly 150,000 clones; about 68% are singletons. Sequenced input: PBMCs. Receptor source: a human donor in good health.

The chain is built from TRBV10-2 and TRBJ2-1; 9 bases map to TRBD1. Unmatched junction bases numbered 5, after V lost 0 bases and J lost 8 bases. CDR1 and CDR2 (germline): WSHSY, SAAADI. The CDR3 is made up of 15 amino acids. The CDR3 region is CASSESGTGWDEQFF. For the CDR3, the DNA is TGCGCCAGCAGTGAGTCGGGGACAGGGTGGGATGAGCAGTTCTTC.

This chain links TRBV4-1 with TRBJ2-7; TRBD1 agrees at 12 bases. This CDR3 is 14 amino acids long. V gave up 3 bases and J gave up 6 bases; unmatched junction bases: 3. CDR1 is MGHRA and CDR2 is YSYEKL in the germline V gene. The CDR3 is CASSHRDRGLEQYF. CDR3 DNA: TGCGCCAGCAGCCACCGGGACAGGGGGCTCGAGCAGTACTTC.

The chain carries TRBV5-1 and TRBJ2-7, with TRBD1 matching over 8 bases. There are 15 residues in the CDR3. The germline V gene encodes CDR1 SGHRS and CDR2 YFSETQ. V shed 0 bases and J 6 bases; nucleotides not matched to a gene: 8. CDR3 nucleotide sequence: TGCGCCAGCAGCTTGGGCAGGGGGCGCACCTCCGAGCAGTACTTC. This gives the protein CASSLGRGRTSEQYF. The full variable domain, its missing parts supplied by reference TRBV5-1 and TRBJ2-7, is KAGVTQTPRYLIKTRGQQVTLSCSPISGHRSVSWYQQTPGQGLQFLFEYFSETQRNKGNFPGRFSGRQFSNSRSEMNVSTLELGDSALYLCASSLGRGRTSEQYFGPGTRLTVT.

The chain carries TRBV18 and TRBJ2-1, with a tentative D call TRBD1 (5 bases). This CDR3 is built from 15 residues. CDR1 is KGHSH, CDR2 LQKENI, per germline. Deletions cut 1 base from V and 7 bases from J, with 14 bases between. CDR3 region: CASSPLKQGPNEQFF. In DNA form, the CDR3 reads TGTGCCAGCTCACCACTTAAGCAGGGTCCAAATGAGCAGTTCTTC.

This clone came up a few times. The CDR3 protein is CASSFDQGWQETQYF. The CDR3 DNA follows: TGTGCCAGCAGCTTTGACCAGGGGTGGCAAGAGACCCAGTACTTC. This chain joins TRBV5-4 and TRBJ2-5, with D tentatively TRBD1 (6 bases). V was pared by 2 bases and J by 2 bases, with 13 bases between. Germline V gene sequence: CDR1 SGHNT, CDR2 YYREEE (reference sequence). This CDR3 has 15 residues.

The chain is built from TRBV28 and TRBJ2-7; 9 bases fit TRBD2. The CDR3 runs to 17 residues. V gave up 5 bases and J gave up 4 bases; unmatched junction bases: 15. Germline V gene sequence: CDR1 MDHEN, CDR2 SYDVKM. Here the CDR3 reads CASSRNPLAGRLYEQYF. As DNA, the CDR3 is TGTGCCAGCAGTCGAAACCCACTAGCGGGCCGCCTTTACGAGCAGTACTTC.

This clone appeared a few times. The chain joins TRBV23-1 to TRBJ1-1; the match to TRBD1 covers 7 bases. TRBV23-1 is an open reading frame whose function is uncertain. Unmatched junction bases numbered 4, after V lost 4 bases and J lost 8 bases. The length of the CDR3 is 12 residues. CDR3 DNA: TGCGCCAGCAGTCGCGTGACAGGGGAAGCTTTCTTT. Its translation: CASSRVTGEAFF.

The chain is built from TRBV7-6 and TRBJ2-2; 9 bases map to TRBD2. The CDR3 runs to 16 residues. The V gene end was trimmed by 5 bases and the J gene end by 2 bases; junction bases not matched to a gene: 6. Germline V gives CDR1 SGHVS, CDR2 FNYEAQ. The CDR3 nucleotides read TGTGCCAGCAGCCCCCAGACTAGCGGAAACACCGGGGAGCTGTTTTTT. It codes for CASSPQTSGNTGELFF. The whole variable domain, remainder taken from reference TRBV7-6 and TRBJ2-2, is GAGVSQSPRYKVTKRGQDVALRCDPISGHVSLYWYRQALGQGPEFLTYFNYEAQQDKSGLPNDRFSAERPEGSISTLTIQRTEQRDSAMYRCASSPQTSGNTGELFFGEGSRLTVL.

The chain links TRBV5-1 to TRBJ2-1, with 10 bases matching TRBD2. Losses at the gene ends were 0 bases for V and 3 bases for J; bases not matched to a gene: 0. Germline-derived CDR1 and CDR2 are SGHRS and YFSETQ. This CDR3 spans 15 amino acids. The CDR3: CASSLASGGYNEQFF. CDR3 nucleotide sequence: TGCGCCAGCAGCTTGGCTAGCGGGGGCTACAATGAGCAGTTCTTC.

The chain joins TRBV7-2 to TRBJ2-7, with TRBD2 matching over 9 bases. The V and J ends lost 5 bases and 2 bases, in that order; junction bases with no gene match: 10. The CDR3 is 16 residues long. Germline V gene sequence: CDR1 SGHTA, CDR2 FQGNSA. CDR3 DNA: TGTGCCAGCAGCGAACTATCGACTAGCGGCGCCTACGAGCAGTACTTC. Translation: CASSELSTSGAYEQYF.

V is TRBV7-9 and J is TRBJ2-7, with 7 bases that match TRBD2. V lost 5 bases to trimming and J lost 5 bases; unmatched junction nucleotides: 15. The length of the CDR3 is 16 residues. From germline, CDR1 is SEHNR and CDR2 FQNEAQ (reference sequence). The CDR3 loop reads CASSPKIRTSSHEQYF. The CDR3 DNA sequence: TGTGCCAGCAGCCCAAAAATCCGGACTAGTTCTCACGAGCAGTACTTC.

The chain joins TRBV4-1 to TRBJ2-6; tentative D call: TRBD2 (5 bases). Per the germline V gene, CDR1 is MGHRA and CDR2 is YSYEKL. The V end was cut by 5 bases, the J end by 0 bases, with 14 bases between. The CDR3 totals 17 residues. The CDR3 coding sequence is TGCGCCAGCAGCATTCGGACTGAGAGCTCTGGGGCCAACGTCCTGACTTTC. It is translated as CASSIRTESSGANVLTF.

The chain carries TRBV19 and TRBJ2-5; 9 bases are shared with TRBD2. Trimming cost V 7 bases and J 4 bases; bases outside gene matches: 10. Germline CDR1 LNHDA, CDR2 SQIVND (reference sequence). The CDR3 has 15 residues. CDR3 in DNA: TGTGCCAGTAATCGGCGGGAGGGCCTTGGAGAGACCCAGTACTTC. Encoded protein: CASNRREGLGETQYF.

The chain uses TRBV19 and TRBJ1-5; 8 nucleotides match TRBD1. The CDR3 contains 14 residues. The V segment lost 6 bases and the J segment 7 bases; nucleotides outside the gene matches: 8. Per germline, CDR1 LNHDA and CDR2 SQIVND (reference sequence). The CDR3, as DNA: TGTGCCAGTAGGCGTGGACAGGGCATCCAGCCCCAGCATTTT. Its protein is CASRRGQGIQPQHF.

CDR3 loop: CASSQERYPSYNEQFF. Here the CDR3 DNA reads TGCGCCAGCAGCCAGGAGAGATACCCCTCCTACAATGAGCAGTTCTTC. This chain links TRBV4-3 with TRBJ2-1; no firm D call. V lost 3 bases, J lost 0 bases, and 12 bases lay in between. Germline V gene data show CDR1 as LGHNA and CDR2 as YSLEER. The CDR3 runs to 16 residues.

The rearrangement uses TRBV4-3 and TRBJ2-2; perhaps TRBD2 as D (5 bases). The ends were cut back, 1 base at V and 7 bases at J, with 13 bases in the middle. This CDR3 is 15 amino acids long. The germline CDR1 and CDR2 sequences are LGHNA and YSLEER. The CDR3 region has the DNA TGCGCCAGCAGCCAAGGGGTACTAGACGGCGGGGAGCTGTTTTTT. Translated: CASSQGVLDGGELFF.

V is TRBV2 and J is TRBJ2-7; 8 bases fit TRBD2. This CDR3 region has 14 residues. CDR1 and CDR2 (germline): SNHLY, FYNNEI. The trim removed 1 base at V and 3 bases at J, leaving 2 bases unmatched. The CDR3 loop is CASSEERGNYEQYF. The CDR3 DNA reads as TGTGCCAGCAGTGAAGAGCGGGGGAACTACGAGCAGTACTTC. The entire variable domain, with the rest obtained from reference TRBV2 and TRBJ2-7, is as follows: EPEVTQTPSHQVTQMGQEVILRCVPISNHLYFYWYRQILGQKVEFLVSFYNNEISEKSEIFDDQFSVERPDGSNFTLKIRSTKLEDSAMYFCASSEERGNYEQYFGPGTRLTVT.

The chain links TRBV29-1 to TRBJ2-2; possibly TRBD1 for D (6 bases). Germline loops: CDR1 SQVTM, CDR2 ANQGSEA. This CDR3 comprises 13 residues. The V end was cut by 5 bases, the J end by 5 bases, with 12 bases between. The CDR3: CSVLTGLTGELFF. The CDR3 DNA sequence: TGCAGCGTTCTAACAGGGTTGACCGGGGAGCTGTTTTTT.

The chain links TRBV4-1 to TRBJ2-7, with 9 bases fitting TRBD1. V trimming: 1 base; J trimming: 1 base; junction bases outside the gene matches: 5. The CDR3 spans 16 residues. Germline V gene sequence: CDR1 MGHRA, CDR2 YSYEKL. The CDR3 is CASSQAPGQGSYEQYF. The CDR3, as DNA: TGCGCCAGCAGCCAAGCACCGGGACAGGGTTCCTACGAGCAGTACTTC.

Written as DNA, the CDR3 is TGTGCCAGCAGTACTGGACAGGCCATACTGTTTTTT. It is translated as CASSTGQAILFF. The chain employs TRBV28 and TRBJ1-4, with 7 bases fitting TRBD1. J gave up 13 bases and V 5 bases, and 7 bases lay outside the gene matches. Looked up from germline, CDR1 is MDHEN and CDR2 is SYDVKM. There are 12 residues in the CDR3.

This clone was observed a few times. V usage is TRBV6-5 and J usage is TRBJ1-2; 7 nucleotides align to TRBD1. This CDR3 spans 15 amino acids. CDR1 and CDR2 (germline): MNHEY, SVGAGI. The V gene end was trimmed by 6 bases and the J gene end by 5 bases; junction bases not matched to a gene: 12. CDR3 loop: CASSPRTGAEYGYTF. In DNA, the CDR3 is TGTGCCAGCAGCCCTCGTACAGGGGCGGAGTATGGCTACACCTTC.

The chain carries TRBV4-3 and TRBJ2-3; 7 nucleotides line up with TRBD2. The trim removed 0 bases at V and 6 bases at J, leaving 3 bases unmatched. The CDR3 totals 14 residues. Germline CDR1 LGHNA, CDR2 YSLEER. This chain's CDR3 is CASSQEMGGDTQYF. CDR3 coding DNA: TGCGCCAGCAGCCAAGAGATGGGGGGGGATACGCAGTATTTT.

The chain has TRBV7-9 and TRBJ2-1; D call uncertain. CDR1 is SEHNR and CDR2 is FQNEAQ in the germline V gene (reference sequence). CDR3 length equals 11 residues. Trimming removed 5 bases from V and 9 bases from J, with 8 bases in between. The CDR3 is CASSVVSEQFF. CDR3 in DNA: TGTGCCAGCAGCGTAGTCAGTGAGCAGTTCTTC.

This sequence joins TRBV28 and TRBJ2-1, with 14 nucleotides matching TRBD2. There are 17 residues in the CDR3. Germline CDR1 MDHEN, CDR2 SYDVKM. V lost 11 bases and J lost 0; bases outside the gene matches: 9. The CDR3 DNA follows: TGTGCCGCGGGGACTAGCGGGAGCGCAAGCTCCTACAATGAGCAGTTCTTC. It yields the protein CAAGTSGSASSYNEQFF.

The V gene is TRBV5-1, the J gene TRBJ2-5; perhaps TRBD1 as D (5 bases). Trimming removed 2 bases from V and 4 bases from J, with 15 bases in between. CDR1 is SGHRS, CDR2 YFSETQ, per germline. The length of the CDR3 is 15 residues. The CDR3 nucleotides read TGCGCCAGCAGCTTAAGGGGTATGGGAATAGAGACCCAGTACTTC. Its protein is CASSLRGMGIETQYF.

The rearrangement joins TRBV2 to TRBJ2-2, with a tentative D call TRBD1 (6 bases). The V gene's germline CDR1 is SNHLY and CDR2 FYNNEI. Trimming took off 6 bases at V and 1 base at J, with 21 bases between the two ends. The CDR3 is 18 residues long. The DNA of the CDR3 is TGTGCCAGCAGAGGGGGTGTATCGGACAGCCTGAACACCGGGGAGCTGTTTTTT. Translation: CASRGGVSDSLNTGELFF.

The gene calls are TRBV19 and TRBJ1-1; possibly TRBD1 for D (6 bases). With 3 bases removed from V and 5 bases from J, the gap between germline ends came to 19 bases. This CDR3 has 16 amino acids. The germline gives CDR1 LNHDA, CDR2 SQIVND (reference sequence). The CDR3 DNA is TGTGCCAGTAGTATCCCCGGGCCAGGGGAGAGGACTGAAGCTTTCTTT. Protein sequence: CASSIPGPGERTEAFF.

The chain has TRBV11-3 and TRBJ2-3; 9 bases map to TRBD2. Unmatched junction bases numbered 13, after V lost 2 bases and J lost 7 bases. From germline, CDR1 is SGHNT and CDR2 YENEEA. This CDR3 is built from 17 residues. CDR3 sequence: CASSLHASGIQGYTQYF. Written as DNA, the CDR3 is TGTGCCAGCAGCTTACACGCTAGCGGGATTCAGGGGTATACGCAGTATTTT.

Here the CDR3 DNA reads TGTGCCAGCAGCTTGGGAGGGCGCTCCTACGAGCAGTACTTC. It translates to CASSLGGRSYEQYF. The gene calls are TRBV5-6 and TRBJ2-7; perhaps TRBD2 as D (5 bases). The CDR3 is 14 residues long. Between the trimmed V and J ends, which lost 0 bases and 0 bases, there was a span of 7 bases. CDR1 SGHDT and CDR2 YYEEEE come from the germline V gene.